Shown below are 22 T cell receptor beta chains from a single sample sequenced in a study of T cells after yellow fever vaccination. TCRdb re-analysed the 5' RACE reads in MiXCR, keeping a single row per CDR3 protein. The data contain about 170,000 distinct CDR3 sequences, 8% to 13% of them seen just once; the ten biggest clones take up 36%. This specimen was CD8+ T cells sorted from PBMCs, taken 15 days after the yellow fever booster vaccination. These receptors came from a man between 18 and 29 years old who received the YFV17D yellow fever vaccine.

The V gene is TRBV7-9, the J gene TRBJ2-7; TRBD1 is a possible D gene (5 bases). The germline V gene encodes CDR1 SEHNR and CDR2 FQNEAQ (reference sequence). The CDR3 length is 15 residues. V lost 5 bases and J 5 bases, leaving 19 bases between the germline ends. CDR3 region: CASSPAQGAGNEQYV. The CDR3 DNA reads as TGTGCCAGCAGCCCGGCTCAAGGGGCTGGGAACGAGCAGTACGTC.

This clonotype was seen a few times. V and J are TRBV4-3 and TRBJ1-2; no reliable D call. This CDR3 has 12 residues. The germline gives CDR1 LGHNA, CDR2 YSLEER. Trimming pared 0 bases from V and 6 bases from J, leaving 5 bases between. CDR3 sequence: CASSQDLDGYTF. CDR3 DNA sequence: TGCGCCAGCAGCCAAGATTTGGATGGCTACACCTTC.

This clonotype appeared a few times. In nucleotides, the CDR3 is TGCAGCGTTGATGGGCCAGATCAAGAGACCCAGTACTTC. The encoded protein is CSVDGPDQETQYF. The chain couples TRBV29-1 to TRBJ2-5; D not certain. Trimming left V 3 bases short and J 2 bases short, with 10 bases between. The germline V gene encodes CDR1 SQVTM and CDR2 ANQGSEA. The CDR3 spans 13 residues.

This clonotype occurred a few times. This chain joins TRBV4-3 and TRBJ2-1; possible D gene TRBD2, 6 bases. CDR3 length: 16 amino acids. V was cut by 0 bases and J by 7 bases, with 16 bases left in between. Per germline, CDR1 LGHNA and CDR2 YSLEER. CDR3 DNA: TGCGCCAGCAGCCAAGAGGGACTCCCCCCGGGGAATGAGCAGTTCTTC. It is translated as CASSQEGLPPGNEQFF.

The chain carries TRBV29-1 and TRBJ2-1; 8 bases are a match to TRBD1. V gave up 8 bases and J gave up 5 bases; unmatched junction bases: 2. Per germline, CDR1 SQVTM and CDR2 ANQGSEA. There are 11 residues in the CDR3. The CDR3 DNA follows: TGCAGCACGGGACAGGACAATGAGCAGTTCTTC. Its translation is CSTGQDNEQFF.

Many counts were recorded for this clonotype. The chain has TRBV7-9 and TRBJ2-5; 8 bases are shared with TRBD1. Unmatched junction bases numbered 6, after V lost 4 bases and J lost 5 bases. Germline V lookup: CDR1 SEHNR, CDR2 FQNEAQ (reference sequence). CDR3 length: 14 residues. The CDR3 sequence: CASSSWTGKETQYF. The CDR3 DNA reads as TGTGCCAGCAGCTCATGGACAGGGAAGGAGACCCAGTACTTC.

The chain uses TRBV29-1 and TRBJ2-5; D remains ambiguous. CDR1 and CDR2 (germline): SQVTM, ANQGSEA. The CDR3 consists of 13 residues. V shed 7 bases and J shed 3 bases, with 15 bases lying between them. CDR3 DNA: TGCAGCGCACGTAGGGATTTCAAAGAGACCCAGTACTTC. Protein product: CSARRDFKETQYF.

The chain has TRBV6-5 and TRBJ2-7; D is uncertain. Germline lookup yields CDR1 MNHEY and CDR2 SVGAGI. Deletions cut 2 bases from V and 1 base from J, with 6 bases between. This CDR3 is 13 amino acids long. The CDR3 here is CASSYDESYEQYF. The CDR3 DNA reads as TGTGCCAGCAGTTACGACGAGTCCTACGAGCAGTACTTC.

This clonotype turned up a few times. The chain carries TRBV9 and TRBJ2-4; 9 bases fit TRBD2. The CDR3 consists of 14 residues. The germline gives CDR1 SGDLS, CDR2 YYNGEE. The trim removed 0 bases at V and 9 bases at J, leaving 4 bases unmatched. CDR3 residues: CASSVGGGAGIQYF. CDR3 DNA sequence: TGTGCCAGCAGCGTAGGCGGGGGGGCTGGCATTCAGTACTTC.

The chain's CDR3 is CASSHGTDNTGELFF. CDR3 nucleotide sequence: TGCGCCAGCAGCCACGGGACGGATAACACCGGGGAGCTGTTTTTT. The rearrangement links TRBV4-1 to TRBJ2-2; D might be TRBD1 or TRBD2, each matching 5 bases. The CDR3 extends over 15 amino acids. Germline V gene data show CDR1 as MGHRA and CDR2 as YSYEKL. With 3 bases removed from V and 2 bases from J, the gap between germline ends came to 10 bases.

The rearrangement uses TRBV7-2 and TRBJ2-3, with unresolved D. This CDR3 region has 15 residues. Trimming cost V 7 bases and J 4 bases, with 18 bases left between them. Germline lookup yields CDR1 SGHTA and CDR2 FQGNSA. The CDR3 DNA follows: TGTGCCAGCACCCAACTTGCTTCGGTTGCAGATACGCAGTATTTT. Translation gives CASTQLASVADTQYF.

This clonotype was found a few times. The V call is TRBV18, the J call TRBJ2-7, with D perhaps TRBD1 (6 bases). The CDR3 has 17 residues. V was cut by 4 bases and J by 4 bases, with 23 bases left in between. Germline V CDR1 and CDR2: KGHSH, LQKENI. The CDR3 loop reads CASSLYKTQGHGYEQYF. CDR3 nucleotides: TGTGCCAGCTCACTTTATAAGACCCAGGGGCATGGGTACGAGCAGTACTTC. The complete variable domain, with remaining parts taken from reference TRBV18 and TRBJ2-7, reads NAGVMQNPRHLVRRRGQEARLRCSPMKGHSHVYWYRQLPEEGLKFMVYLQKENIIDESGMPKERFSAEFPKEGPSILRIQQVVRGDSAAYFCASSLYKTQGHGYEQYFGPGTRLTVT.

The chain couples TRBV5-1 to TRBJ2-7, with D tentatively TRBD2 (5 bases). CDR3 length: 11 amino acids. Trimming removed 9 bases at V and 7 bases at J, with 14 bases between. The germline gives CDR1 SGHRS, CDR2 YFSETQ. This CDR3 is CAIPPGKEQYF. CDR3 sequence (DNA): TGCGCCATCCCGCCGGGGAAGGAGCAGTACTTC.

This clonotype has a handful of counts. The genes are TRBV12-3 or TRBV12-4 and TRBJ2-5, with D tentatively TRBD1 (7 bases). The ends were cut back, 4 bases at V and 1 base at J, with 13 bases in the middle. This CDR3 contains 15 residues. The CDR3 protein is CASSWQGGRQETQYF. In DNA, the CDR3 is TGTGCCAGCAGTTGGCAGGGGGGCCGCCAAGAGACCCAGTACTTC.

The V gene is TRBV4-1, the J gene TRBJ1-2; D ambiguous. This CDR3 is built from 13 residues. V was pared by 3 bases and J by 6 bases, with 11 bases between. Looked up from germline, CDR1 is MGHRA and CDR2 is YSYEKL. The chain's CDR3 is CASSHLGGNGYTF. The CDR3 nucleotides read TGCGCCAGCAGCCACTTAGGAGGGAATGGCTACACCTTC.

V usage is TRBV11-2 and J usage is TRBJ2-1, with unresolved D. The CDR3 loop spans 14 amino acids. Germline values: CDR1 SGHAT, CDR2 FQNNGV. Trimming stripped 1 base from V and 6 bases from J, with 10 bases between. The CDR3 here is CASSLAARLNEQFF. The CDR3 coding sequence is TGTGCCAGCAGCTTAGCCGCCCGCCTCAATGAGCAGTTCTTC. The complete variable domain, with remaining parts taken from reference TRBV11-2 and TRBJ2-1, reads EAGVAQSPRYKIIEKRQSVAFWCNPISGHATLYWYQQILGQGPKLLIQFQNNGVVDDSQLPKDRFSAERLKGVDSTLKIQPAKLEDSAVYLCASSLAARLNEQFFGPGTRLTVL.

This clonotype was observed a few times. The V call is TRBV7-3, the J call TRBJ2-1, with 10 nucleotides matching TRBD2. V shed 1 base and J 5 bases; nucleotides not matched to a gene: 2. Per the germline V gene, CDR1 is SGHTA and CDR2 is FQGTGA. The length of the CDR3 is 15 residues. The CDR3 is CASSLIAGGNNEQFF. Here the CDR3 DNA reads TGTGCCAGCAGCTTAATAGCGGGGGGTAACAATGAGCAGTTCTTC.

The chain is built from TRBV9 and TRBJ2-1; possibly TRBD2 for D (5 bases). The V end was cut by 7 bases, the J end by 1 base, with 12 bases between. Germline CDR1 reads SGDLS; CDR2 reads YYNGEE. There are 14 residues in the CDR3. The CDR3 DNA sequence: TGTGCCAGCTCCGACGGCGGGTCCTACAATGAGCAGTTCTTC. This translates into CASSDGGSYNEQFF.

V usage is TRBV5-1 and J usage is TRBJ2-7; D call uncertain. CDR3 size: 13 residues. Germline assignment: CDR1 SGHRS and CDR2 YFSETQ. Trimming left V 0 bases short and J 0 bases short, with 4 bases between. CDR3 protein: CASSLANSYEQYF. The CDR3 DNA is TGCGCCAGCAGCTTGGCCAACTCCTACGAGCAGTACTTC.

The DNA for the CDR3 is TGTGCCAGCTCACTTCCGGGACAGGGGGCTCGTTACGAGCAGTACTTC. Protein: CASSLPGQGARYEQYF. The V and J genes are TRBV18 and TRBJ2-7; 12 nucleotides match TRBD1. This CDR3 spans 16 amino acids. The V gene end was trimmed by 4 bases and the J gene end by 4 bases; junction bases not matched to a gene: 8. Germline loops: CDR1 KGHSH, CDR2 LQKENI.

The table lists this clonotype with a few counts. This chain joins TRBV12-3 or TRBV12-4 and TRBJ2-5, with D possibly TRBD2 on 6 matching bases. The CDR3 length is 14 residues. V was shortened by 3 bases and J by 5 bases, with 13 bases between the two germline ends. CDR3 coding DNA: TGTGCCAGCAGTTTCGCGGGGAGAAGGGAGACCCAGTACTTC. This sequence encodes CASSFAGRRETQYF.

The genes are TRBV7-8 and TRBJ2-3, with 7 positions matching TRBD2. From germline, CDR1 is SGHVS and CDR2 FQNEAQ. CDR3 size: 15 residues. Trimming removed 4 bases from V and 2 bases from J; junction bases left unmatched: 6. CDR3 amino acids: CASSSSGRDTDTQYF. CDR3 nucleotide sequence: TGTGCCAGCAGCTCATCAGGGAGGGACACAGATACGCAGTATTTT.